One and the same sample provided the 25 T cell receptor beta chains below, sequenced in a study of blood T cells in healthy people across ages. The second PCR ran about 6 to 11 cycles with a sample-barcoded 5' primer and J-beta primers. TCRdb re-called the 5' RACE reads with MiXCR, one entry per CDR3 protein. The sample contains roughly 730,000 distinct CDR3 sequences, 56% of which appear only once. The sample comprised blood. The receptor set was obtained from a middle-aged man in good health.

This clonotype was picked up a small number of times. This chain uses TRBV29-1 with TRBJ2-3, with D possibly being TRBD1 (5 bases). V was trimmed by 5 bases and J by 0 bases, leaving 12 bases between them. In germline, CDR1 is SQVTM, CDR2 ANQGSEA. The CDR3 totals 14 residues. CDR3 coding DNA: TGCAGCGTTCATAGGGGTCCTAGCACAGATACGCAGTATTTT. Translated, it gives CSVHRGPSTDTQYF.

The J gene is TRBJ2-7, the V gene TRBV4-3; either TRBD1 or TRBD2 may fit D (5 bases each). Germline lookup yields CDR1 LGHNA and CDR2 YSLEER. V lost 1 base and J lost 3, with 13 bases in between. CDR3 size: 15 residues. CDR3 in DNA: TGCGCCAGCAGCCAAGTGTGGGGGTCCTACTACGAGCAGTACTTC. It is translated as CASSQVWGSYYEQYF.

This clonotype turned up a few times. This chain links TRBV20-1 with TRBJ1-1; D not certain. Germline V gene lookup returns CDR1 DFQATT and CDR2 SNEGSKA (reference sequence). V was clipped by 5 bases and J by 0 bases, with 19 bases between them. The CDR3 is made up of 16 amino acids. The DNA of the CDR3 is TGCAGTGCTCCCCGGTATGGAGGAATTATGAACACTGAAGCTTTCTTT. Amino acid sequence: CSAPRYGGIMNTEAFF.

The CDR3 nucleotides read TGCAGCGCCGACGGACATTCGAACACTGAAGCTTTCTTT. Translation gives CSADGHSNTEAFF. This chain uses TRBV29-1 with TRBJ1-1; a possible D gene is TRBD1 (5 bases). The V gene lost 7 bases and the J gene lost 1 base, with 13 bases spanning the gap. Germline V CDR1 and CDR2: SQVTM, ANQGSEA. CDR3 length: 13 amino acids. Combining the CDR3 with reference TRBV29-1 and TRBJ1-1 gives the whole variable domain SAVISQKPSRDICQRGTSLTIQCQVDSQVTMMFWYRQQPGQSLTLIATANQGSEATYESGFVIDKFPISRPNLTFSTLTVSNMSPEDSSIYLCSADGHSNTEAFFGQGTRLTVV.

This clonotype occurred a few times. This chain connects TRBV4-2 to TRBJ2-5; possible D gene TRBD2, 7 bases. Germline values: CDR1 LGHNA, CDR2 YNFKEQ. The CDR3 is 16 amino acids. V was pared by 5 bases and J by 5 bases, with 21 bases between. In DNA, the CDR3 is TGTGCCAGCAGCTTGCGTTTGGGGGGGGGCCGGGAGACCCAGTACTTC. It translates to CASSLRLGGGRETQYF.

This clonotype has only a few counts. The gene calls are TRBV20-1 and TRBJ2-3, with 16 nucleotides matching TRBD2. The trim removed 2 bases at V and 4 bases at J, leaving 6 bases unmatched. The CDR3 extends over 17 amino acids. CDR1 DFQATT and CDR2 SNEGSKA come from the germline V gene (reference sequence). The CDR3 region is CSARSGLAGGAADTQYF. DNA of the CDR3: TGCAGTGCTAGATCGGGACTAGCGGGGGGGGCGGCAGATACGCAGTATTTT.

The V and J genes are TRBV18 and TRBJ2-1, with TRBD2 identical over 7 bases. The CDR3 has 16 residues. In germline, CDR1 is KGHSH, CDR2 LQKENI. With 3 bases clipped from V and 4 bases from J, the junction kept 9 bases outside the gene matches. CDR3 in amino acids: CASSPRPRGGYNEQFF. The CDR3 DNA is TGTGCCAGCTCACCCCGACCCCGCGGGGGTTACAATGAGCAGTTCTTC.

V usage is TRBV28 and J usage is TRBJ1-1; no clear D gene. Germline lookup yields CDR1 MDHEN and CDR2 SYDVKM. The length of the CDR3 is 12 residues. V dropped 2 bases and J dropped 4 bases, with 5 bases sitting between them. The CDR3 sequence is CASSLLLTEAFF. As DNA, the CDR3 is TGTGCCAGCAGTTTACTCCTCACTGAAGCTTTCTTT.

The J gene is TRBJ2-3, the V gene TRBV10-2, with 11 bases matching TRBD2. There are 14 residues in the CDR3. The germline V gene has CDR1 WSHSY and CDR2 SAAADI. The V gene end was trimmed by 6 bases and the J gene end by 6 bases; junction bases not matched to a gene: 5. As DNA, the CDR3 is TGCGCCAGCAGGGTAGCGGGAGGGGGGGATACGCAGTATTTT. It translates to CASRVAGGGDTQYF.

The V call is TRBV20-1, the J call TRBJ2-5; 7 bases are shared with TRBD2. The V gene end was trimmed by 6 bases and the J gene end by 3 bases; junction bases not matched to a gene: 7. Germline assignment: CDR1 DFQATT and CDR2 SNEGSKA (reference sequence). The CDR3 covers 13 residues. The CDR3 nucleotides read TGCAGTGCCCGGGGGGACTATGAAGAGACCCAGTACTTC. Amino acids: CSARGDYEETQYF.

This chain uses TRBV9 with TRBJ2-1; D gene ambiguous. This CDR3 is built from 11 residues. Germline V gene sequence: CDR1 SGDLS, CDR2 YYNGEE. The V and J ends lost 7 bases and 6 bases respectively, with 8 bases between them. DNA for the CDR3: TGTGCCAGCGGCGCTTGCAATGAGCAGTTCTTC. Translation gives CASGACNEQFF.

This clonotype was counted between two and nine times. V and J are TRBV5-1 and TRBJ2-5; the match to TRBD1 covers 8 bases. Germline V gives CDR1 SGHRS, CDR2 YFSETQ. The junction had 13 bases not matched to a gene; V was cut back by 7 bases and J by 5 bases. This CDR3 has 15 residues. In nucleotides, the CDR3 is TGCGCCAGCGACCCGACAGGGGAATCCGCTGAGACCCAGTACTTC. This translates into CASDPTGESAETQYF.

The genes are TRBV9 and TRBJ1-1; 8 nucleotides line up with TRBD1. The germline V gene has CDR1 SGDLS and CDR2 YYNGEE. This CDR3 contains 14 residues. Unmatched junction bases numbered 11, after V lost 3 bases and J lost 10 bases. This CDR3 reads CASSARAGGQGAFF. The CDR3 DNA is TGTGCCAGCAGCGCCCGGGCGGGAGGACAGGGAGCTTTCTTT.

The V gene is TRBV3-1, the J gene TRBJ2-5; 9 bases fit TRBD2. CDR1 and CDR2 (germline): LGHDT, YNNKEL (reference sequence). The V gene end was trimmed by 2 bases and the J gene end by 5 bases; junction bases not matched to a gene: 3. This CDR3 comprises 14 residues. CDR3 coding DNA: TGTGCCAGCAGCCAATACAGCGGGAGGGAGACCCAGTACTTC. Translated, it gives CASSQYSGRETQYF.

Note on this clonotype: A much larger clone differs from this one at a single base, so this may be a read error. DNA of the CDR3: TGCAGTGCCCCACTCCGCGGGTCATCCACAGAGACGCAGTATTTT. Protein sequence: CSAPLRGSSTETQYF. The chain couples TRBV20-1 to TRBJ2-3, with D possibly TRBD2 on 5 matching bases. In germline, CDR1 is DFQATT, CDR2 SNEGSKA (reference sequence). The CDR3 extends over 15 amino acids.

The chain links TRBV7-2 to TRBJ2-6; weak D call: TRBD2 (6 bases). V dropped 5 bases and J dropped 2 bases, with 16 bases sitting between them. The length of the CDR3 is 17 residues. Germline assignment: CDR1 SGHTA and CDR2 FQGNSA. CDR3 nucleotides: TGTGCCAGCAGCGGAGCGGGTGGGGTCCCTGGGGCCAACGTCCTGACTTTC. This translates into CASSGAGGVPGANVLTF.

The rearrangement joins TRBV6-6 to TRBJ1-1; 8 positions match TRBD1. From germline, CDR1 is MNHNY and CDR2 SVGAGI (reference sequence). V shed 5 bases, J shed 4 bases, and the junction held 6 bases outside the gene matches. This CDR3 has 14 residues. The CDR3 DNA reads as TGTGCCAGCAGTGAGGACAGGGCACGCACTGAAGCTTTCTTT. Translation gives CASSEDRARTEAFF.

The J gene is TRBJ2-3, the V gene TRBV5-5, with 11 bases that match TRBD1. With 0 bases clipped from V and 3 bases from J, the junction kept 9 bases outside the gene matches. Germline values: CDR1 SGHKS, CDR2 YYEKEE (reference sequence). The CDR3 is 18 amino acids. The CDR3 reads CASSLVRPGQGVTDTQYF. The CDR3 nucleotides read TGTGCCAGCAGCTTGGTCCGCCCGGGACAGGGGGTGACAGATACGCAGTATTTT.

The rearrangement joins TRBV28 to TRBJ1-5; 9 bases match TRBD1. The CDR3 consists of 19 residues. The germline V gene has CDR1 MDHEN and CDR2 SYDVKM. V was clipped by 4 bases and J by 2 bases; unmatched bases: 15. CDR3 bases: TGTGCCAGCAGTTCCCCCCGATCCGGCTGGGACAGGGGCAATCAGCCCCAGCATTTT. Its translation is CASSSPRSGWDRGNQPQHF. The full variable domain, its missing parts supplied by reference TRBV28 and TRBJ1-5, is DVKVTQSSRYLVKRTGEKVFLECVQDMDHENMFWYRQDPGLGLRLIYFSYDVKMKEKGDIPEGYSVSREKKERFSLILESASTNQTSMYLCASSSPRSGWDRGNQPQHFGDGTRLSIL.

This chain joins TRBV9 and TRBJ1-2; D may be TRBD1 (6 bases). Trimming removed 6 bases from V and 11 bases from J, with 17 bases in between. Germline assignment: CDR1 SGDLS and CDR2 YYNGEE. The length of the CDR3 is 12 residues. The CDR3 loop reads CASTGSGARYTF. CDR3 sequence (DNA): TGTGCCAGCACCGGGTCAGGGGCAAGGTACACCTTC.

About this clonotype itself: Relative to the germline gene, one junction end is altered; a read error may explain this. The chain is built from TRBV29-1 and TRBJ1-5; D is unclear. From germline, CDR1 is SQVTM and CDR2 ANQGSEA. This CDR3 comprises 12 residues. The CDR3 sequence: CGVQIWGQPQHF. DNA of the CDR3: TGCGGCGTCCAAATCTGGGGTCAGCCCCAGCATTTT.

This chain joins TRBV29-1 and TRBJ2-1; D gene ambiguous. V was shortened by 6 bases and J by 7 bases, with 13 bases between the two germline ends. The CDR3 runs 12 residues. Germline V lookup: CDR1 SQVTM, CDR2 ANQGSEA. CDR3: CSVGMIENEQFF. As DNA, the CDR3 is TGCAGCGTAGGAATGATTGAGAATGAGCAGTTCTTC.

This chain joins TRBV4-1 and TRBJ1-1; 10 nucleotides agree with TRBD1. The germline gives CDR1 MGHRA, CDR2 YSYEKL. This CDR3 comprises 16 residues. V lost 0 bases, J lost 3 bases, and 4 bases stayed unmatched. CDR3 sequence: CASSQEPGQGHTEAFF. The CDR3 DNA reads as TGCGCCAGCAGCCAAGAGCCGGGACAGGGGCACACTGAAGCTTTCTTT.

In nucleotides, the CDR3 is TGTGCCAGCAGCCCGGGACAGGGAATAGGCGAGCAGTACTTC. Its translation: CASSPGQGIGEQYF. V and J are TRBV12-3 or TRBV12-4 and TRBJ2-4; 9 bases line up with TRBD1. The J call may be incorrect, as the DNA end agrees better with TRBJ2-7. CDR3 length: 14 residues.

This clonotype was observed a handful of times. CDR3 in amino acids: CASSSQTSGVAYNEQFF. CDR3 bases: TGTGCCAGCAGCTCACAAACTAGCGGGGTAGCCTACAATGAGCAGTTCTTC. The J gene is TRBJ2-1, the V gene TRBV7-2; TRBD2 agrees at 10 bases. V gave up 4 bases and J gave up 2 bases; unmatched junction bases: 8. CDR3 length: 17 amino acids. From germline, CDR1 is SGHTA and CDR2 FQGNSA.